This is a list of T cell receptor beta chains from one sample in a study of cytomegalovirus exposure and HLA in healthy donors. Using immunoSEQ multiplex PCR, the repertoire was profiled, and TCRdb retains in-frame clones only, with some absent. This sample lists around 97,000 clones; its ten largest clones have roughly 3.5%. Sequencing input: PBMCs. The receptors stem from a man between 35 and 55 years old in good health and CMV-seronegative. Both conserved end residues are part of each CDR3. The D gene is left open where the match is weak.

V gene	D gene	J gene	CDR3 length	CDR3 protein	CDR3 DNA
TRBV18	.	TRBJ1-2	13	CASSQDSNYGYTF	TGTGCCAGCTCACAGGACAGCAACTATGGCTACACCTTC
TRBV4-3	TRBD2	TRBJ2-2	16	CASSLVGGPNTGELFF	TGCGCCAGCAGCCTTGTGGGAGGGCCGAACACCGGGGAGCTGTTTTTT
TRBV27	TRBD1	TRBJ1-4	17	CASSRQGAGLNSEKLFF	TGTGCCAGCAGTCGACAGGGGGCAGGATTAAATAGTGAAAAACTGTTTTTT
TRBV9	TRBD1	TRBJ1-3	16	CASSAPQGRSGNTIYF	TGTGCCAGCAGCGCACCACAGGGGCGGTCTGGAAACACCATATATTTT
TRBV10-2	.	TRBJ2-7	14	CASSQTSFSYEQYF	TGCGCCAGCAGTCAAACTAGCTTCTCCTACGAGCAGTACTTC
TRBV5-1	.	TRBJ1-2	13	CASSLGGNYGYTF	TGCGCCAGCAGCTTGGGCGGCAACTATGGCTACACCTTC
TRBV6-1	.	TRBJ2-7	13	CASSDGLTTVQYF	TGTGCCAGCAGTGATGGACTGACTACGGTGCAGTACTTC
TRBV18	.	TRBJ1-5	15	CASSPQVSTNQPQHF	TGTGCCAGCTCACCCCAGGTGAGCACTAATCAGCCCCAGCATTTT
TRBV30	.	TRBJ1-6	15	CAYKRDNLSNSPLHF	TGTGCCTACAAACGGGACAATCTCAGTAATTCACCCCTCCACTTT
TRBV4-3	TRBD1	TRBJ2-7	15	CASSQDWTGSYEQYF	TGCGCCAGCAGCCAAGACTGGACAGGATCCTACGAGCAGTACTTC
TRBV28	.	TRBJ2-3	12	CASSPGTERVAF	TGTGCCAGCAGTCCCGGGACTGAGCGGGTCGCGTTT